The 16 T cell receptor beta chains below were found in one sample sequenced in a study of cytomegalovirus exposure and HLA in healthy donors. It was with 60 Vbeta and 13 Jbeta primers that the PCR ran. Profiled with immunoSEQ multiplex PCR; TCRdb holds only in-frame clones, not every one. The table has over 60,000 clones, 60% to 75% seen once. The sample comprised PBMCs. Receptors were obtained from a man aged 70 or older in good health and CMV-seronegative.

This chain connects TRBV5-1 to TRBJ1-1; the match to TRBD1 covers 8 bases. CDR1 and CDR2 (germline): SGHRS, YFSETQ. The CDR3 length is 15 residues. V lost 4 bases to trimming and J lost 7 bases; unmatched junction nucleotides: 12. The CDR3 DNA sequence: TGCGCCAGCAGCCCGGGACAGGCGGAAACACTTGAAGCTTTCTTT. Its translation is CASSPGQAETLEAFF.

J is TRBJ2-3 and V is TRBV19; TRBD1 matches 7 bases. The CDR3 has 15 amino acids. V was pared by 5 bases and J by 2 bases, with 7 bases of the junction left unmatched. Per the germline V gene, CDR1 is LNHDA and CDR2 is SQIVND (reference sequence). The CDR3 is CASSDSGGVTDTQYF. In DNA form, the CDR3 reads TGTGCCAGTAGTGACTCAGGGGGAGTCACAGATACGCAGTATTTT.

J is TRBJ1-2 and V is TRBV7-9, with a possible D match to TRBD1 (6 bases). This CDR3 contains 13 residues. The V end lost 2 bases, the J end lost 8 bases, and 12 bases lay between the germline ends. CDR1 is SEHNR, CDR2 FQNEAQ, per germline (reference sequence). The CDR3 here is CASSLPLTGGYTF. The CDR3 bases are TGTGCCAGCAGCTTACCTCTGACAGGCGGCTACACCTTC. Full variable domain (outside the CDR3, taken from reference TRBV7-9 and TRBJ1-2): DTGVSQNPRHKITKRGQNVTFRCDPISEHNRLYWYRQTLGQGPEFLTYFQNEAQLEKSRLLSDRFSAERPKGSFSTLEIQRTEQGDSAMYLCASSLPLTGGYTFGSGTRLTVV.

This clone has just a few counts. The chain employs TRBV7-9 and TRBJ1-1; a weak D match, TRBD1 (6 bases). Trimming took 2 bases from V and 0 from J, leaving 13 bases between them. The CDR3 spans 16 residues. CDR1 is SEHNR, CDR2 FQNEAQ, per germline (reference sequence). CDR3 protein: CASSLRTGPMNTEAFF. The CDR3 DNA sequence: TGTGCCAGCAGCTTAAGAACAGGGCCGATGAACACTGAAGCTTTCTTT.

The V and J genes are TRBV10-3 and TRBJ2-7; D gene ambiguous. The CDR3 runs to 12 residues. Germline V gives CDR1 ENHRY, CDR2 SYGVKD. V was pared by 3 bases and J by 3 bases, with 6 bases between. In DNA, the CDR3 is TGTGCCATCAGTGAACCTAGCTACGAGCAGTACTTC. Residues: CAISEPSYEQYF.

This rearrangement joins TRBV5-1 to TRBJ2-1, with D possibly TRBD1 on 5 matching bases. The CDR3 contains 15 residues. CDR1 SGHRS and CDR2 YFSETQ come from the germline V gene. The V and J ends lost 2 bases and 0 bases respectively, with 9 bases between them. The CDR3 loop is CASSFQGNSYNEQFF. The CDR3 DNA reads TGCGCCAGCAGCTTTCAGGGTAACTCCTACAATGAGCAGTTCTTC. The complete variable domain, with remaining parts taken from reference TRBV5-1 and TRBJ2-1, reads KAGVTQTPRYLIKTRGQQVTLSCSPISGHRSVSWYQQTPGQGLQFLFEYFSETQRNKGNFPGRFSGRQFSNSRSEMNVSTLELGDSALYLCASSFQGNSYNEQFFGPGTRLTVL.

This chain links TRBV7-9 with TRBJ1-1; D call uncertain. Germline lookup yields CDR1 SEHNR and CDR2 FQNEAQ (reference sequence). Trimming shortened V by 5 bases and J by 1 base, and 5 bases separated the two germline ends. The CDR3 has 12 amino acids. The CDR3, as DNA: TGTGCCAGCAGCCGAGGGAACACTGAAGCTTTCTTT. The encoded protein is CASSRGNTEAFF.

In the case of this clone: Compared with germline, one end of the junction differs, possibly owing to a read error. The gene calls are TRBV6-5 and TRBJ1-2; weak D call: TRBD1 (5 bases). Germline V gives CDR1 MNHEY, CDR2 SVGAGI. The CDR3 consists of 15 residues. The CDR3 protein is CASSYSGGFEDGHTF. The CDR3 bases are TGTGCCAGCAGTTACTCCGGGGGGTTTGAGGATGGCCACACCTTC.

The rearrangement uses TRBV7-8 and TRBJ2-3; D ambiguous. This CDR3 contains 12 residues. Trimming took off 5 bases at V and 0 bases at J, with 3 bases between the two ends. Germline CDR1 and CDR2: SGHVS and FQNEAQ. The CDR3 DNA reads as TGTGCCAGCAGCCCAAGCACAGATACGCAGTATTTT. It specifies CASSPSTDTQYF.

The chain has TRBV9 and TRBJ2-3, with D possibly being TRBD2 (6 bases). Germline V lookup: CDR1 SGDLS, CDR2 YYNGEE. Trimming stripped 5 bases from V and 3 bases from J, with 10 bases between. The CDR3 is made up of 13 amino acids. CDR3 sequence (DNA): TGTGCCAGCAGTGAGGGAGGTACAGATACGCAGTATTTT. It yields the protein CASSEGGTDTQYF. Looking up the rest from reference TRBV9 and TRBJ2-3 gives the full variable domain: DSGVTQTPKHLITATGQRVTLRCSPRSGDLSVYWYQQSLDQGLQFLIQYYNGEERAKGNILERFSAQQFPDLHSELNLSSLELGDSALYFCASSEGGTDTQYFGPGTRLTVL.

The chain recombines TRBV7-2 with TRBJ1-3; 10 bases match TRBD1. CDR1 SGHTA and CDR2 FQGNSA come from the germline V gene. This CDR3 is 17 amino acids long. Losses at the gene ends were 5 bases for V and 4 bases for J; bases not matched to a gene: 11. The CDR3 protein is CASSPPGQGMAGNTIYF. The DNA of the CDR3 is TGTGCCAGCAGCCCCCCGGGACAGGGGATGGCAGGAAACACCATATATTTT.

The CDR3 DNA reads as TGTGCCAGCAGCTTAGCCGCAGGTTTGAACACCGGGGAGCTGTTTTTT. Translation: CASSLAAGLNTGELFF. The rearrangement links TRBV7-2 to TRBJ2-2; D unresolved. This CDR3 spans 16 amino acids. Germline CDR1 SGHTA, CDR2 FQGNSA. V dropped 0 bases and J dropped 1 base, with 9 bases sitting between them.

This chain links TRBV7-2 with TRBJ2-5; maybe TRBD2 (6 bases). The CDR3 extends over 16 amino acids. CDR1 SGHTA and CDR2 FQGNSA come from the germline V gene. V was clipped by 0 bases and J by 4 bases, with 15 bases between them. The CDR3 loop is CASSLAGGRMAETQYF. As DNA, the CDR3 is TGTGCCAGCAGCTTAGCGGGAGGAAGGATGGCAGAGACCCAGTACTTC.

The chain has TRBV5-1 and TRBJ2-1, with D possibly TRBD2 on 5 matching bases. From germline, CDR1 is SGHRS and CDR2 YFSETQ. V shed 0 bases and J shed 7 bases, with 17 bases lying between them. This CDR3 is built from 16 residues. Written as DNA, the CDR3 is TGCGCCAGCAGCTTGGACAGTGTACAAACGGGGAATGAGCAGTTCTTC. Protein sequence: CASSLDSVQTGNEQFF.

The chain carries TRBV27 and TRBJ2-2; 8 nucleotides line up with TRBD2. CDR1 and CDR2 (germline): MNHEY, SMNVEV (reference sequence). Trimming at V came to 0 bases and at J to 4 bases, leaving 7 bases not matched to a gene. The CDR3 spans 17 residues. The CDR3 DNA sequence: TGTGCCAGCAGTTTATCAAGGACCGGGACTAGCACCGGGGAGCTGTTTTTT. Protein: CASSLSRTGTSTGELFF.

This chain uses TRBV6-6 with TRBJ1-1, with a possible D match to TRBD1 (5 bases). The germline V gene has CDR1 MNHNY and CDR2 SVGAGI (reference sequence). V gave up 7 bases and J gave up 2 bases, with 17 bases separating them. The CDR3 is 15 amino acids. CDR3 protein: CASILEIRVNTEAFF. CDR3 sequence (DNA): TGTGCCAGCATTTTAGAAATCAGGGTAAACACTGAAGCTTTCTTT.